The entry below describes one T cell receptor beta chain. As yet, its antigen is unknown. Generated by immunoSEQ multiplex PCR, the TCRdb table keeps only in-frame clones and is missing some. Among 150,000 or so clones listed, just over 90% were seen once. This specimen belongs to a study of T cell responses to AZD1222 COVID-19 vaccine. Study-wide results and limits: Vaccine-associated CD4 TCRs spanned spike, dominant at 160-218 and 743-854.

CDR3 length: 13 amino acids. The germline CDR1 and CDR2 sequences are SQVTM and ANQGSEA. Trimming pared 5 bases from V and 4 bases from J, leaving 9 bases between. The TCR originated in an adult in good health. Specimen: peripheral blood, collected on day 0 of MenACWY control vaccination. This chain links TRBV29-1 with TRBJ1-6; a possible D gene is TRBD1 (5 bases). CDR3 region: CSVKGAYNSPLHF. The CDR3 coding sequence is TGCAGCGTTAAAGGGGCTTATAATTCACCCCTCCACTTT.